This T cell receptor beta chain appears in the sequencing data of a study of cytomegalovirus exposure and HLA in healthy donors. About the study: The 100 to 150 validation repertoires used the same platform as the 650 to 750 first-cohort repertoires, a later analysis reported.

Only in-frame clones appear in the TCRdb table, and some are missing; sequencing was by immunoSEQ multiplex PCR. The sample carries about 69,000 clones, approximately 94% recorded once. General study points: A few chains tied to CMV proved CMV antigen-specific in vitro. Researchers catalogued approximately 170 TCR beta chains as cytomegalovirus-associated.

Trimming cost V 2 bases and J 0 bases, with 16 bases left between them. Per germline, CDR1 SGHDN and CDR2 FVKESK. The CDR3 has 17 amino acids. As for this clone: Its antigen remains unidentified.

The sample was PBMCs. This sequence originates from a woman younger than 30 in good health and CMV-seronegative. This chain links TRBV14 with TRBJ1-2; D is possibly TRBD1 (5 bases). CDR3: CASSQKTVPTSNYGYTF. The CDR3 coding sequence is TGTGCCAGCAGCCAAAAGACAGTGCCAACATCTAACTATGGCTACACCTTC.